This TCR beta chain was captured in a study of OX40 agonist ivuxolimab in advanced cancers. At the level of the whole study: Ivuxolimab, which targeted the costimulatory receptor OX40 (CD134), was an agonistic, fully human IgG2 monoclonal antibody. The purpose of peripheral TCRbeta sequencing was to test whether ivuxolimab changed TCR sequence diversity and led to clonal T-cell expansion. Of the 50 or so patients in dose escalation, approximately 20 had hepatocellular carcinoma, roughly 15 had melanoma, 9 had renal cell carcinoma and 9 had head and neck cancer. Intravenous ivuxolimab was administered to patients every 2 weeks at six dose levels: 0.01, 0.1, 0.3, 1.5, 3 and 10 mg/kg. The paper describes the monotherapy dose-escalation part (N ≈ 52 patients) of the phase I trial of ivuxolimab. In the dose-escalation cohort, nearly 85% of patients were male, and the mean age was roughly 56 years with a range of about 20 to 90. Partial responses occurred in three dose-escalation patients, of whom one had hepatocellular carcinoma and two had cutaneous melanoma. Prior anti-PD-1, anti-PD-L1 or anti-CTLA-4 therapy was permitted, and approximately 39% of dose-escalation patients had received checkpoint inhibitors. What the work shows at the level of the full study, not this receptor alone: Low levels of normalized T-cell clonal expansion were also seen in some patients who did not respond. In the 0.1-3.0 mg/kg groups, partial responders were among the patients with the lowest normalized peripheral clonal expansion, particularly in CD8+ T cells. The antigen specificity of the clonally expanded peripheral T cells was not determined. After ivuxolimab, CD8+ T cells had more expanded clones than CD4+ T cells on average. Clonal expansion of both CD4+ and CD8+ blood T cells was observed from baseline to week 6 at doses 0.1 to 3.0 mg/kg.

Patients with autoimmune disease history or receiving systemic immunosuppression were excluded from the trial. In every dose cohort, peripheral blood was drawn for TCR sequencing at baseline, cycle 4 day 1, and cycle 7 day 1. Samples were obtained from an open-label, multicenter, first-in-human phase I dose-escalation trial of ivuxolimab. Adults with locally advanced or metastatic melanoma, renal cell, hepatocellular, or head and neck squamous cell carcinoma were enrolled in the trial. CD4+ and CD8+ T cells were sorted separately from peripheral blood before TCR sequencing. Genomic DNA was isolated from the sorted cells so that the TCRbeta CDR3 region could be sequenced. The immunoSEQ Assay was used for sequencing of TCRbeta CDR3 regions. This immuneACCESS table, as held by TCRdb, lists in-frame sequences with V and J called but not all clones. Of the missing ones, under half trace to an unresolved V gene in checked studies; the others have no known cause. The sample table holds 30,000 to 40,000 clones, of which 80% to 90% were seen once. The ten most abundant clones make up about 43% of the sample.

In regard to this clone: Its antigen is still unknown. Base qualities are missing; no much larger clone stands one base away.

V drops 2 bases and J drops 4 bases, leaving 12 bases in between. The germline V gene provides CDR1 KGHSH and CDR2 LQKENI. The CDR3 sequence holds 14 residues, the cysteine and phenylalanine included. Kept here is only the CDR3 DNA, which spans 42 bases and is read in frame from base 1. The sequences come from CD4+ or CD8+ T cells sorted from blood, collected in a trial of the OX40 agonist ivuxolimab. The TCR was taken from an adult with an advanced solid tumor such as melanoma, head and neck, liver or kidney cancer. The V and J genes are TRBV18 and TRBJ2-7; the D gene cannot be named for sure. CDR3 sequence: CASSPDGSAYEQYF. The nucleotides are TGTGCCAGCTCACCAGATGGAAGTGCGTACGAGCAGTACTTC.